This passage covers 15 T cell receptor beta chains from one sample sequenced in a study of identical twins. Using its own MiXCR run on the 5' RACE reads, TCRdb lists one record per CDR3 protein. Of 300,000 or so distinct CDR3 sequences listed, more than 8% were seen once; the top ten hold around 7.1%. The same specimen was also included in a second study, on yellow fever vaccine responses in identical twins.

The sample taken for sequencing was CD8+ T cells sorted from blood. The receptors were gathered from a woman between 18 and 29 years old in good health.

The rearrangement uses TRBV14 and TRBJ2-3; D not resolved. CDR3 length: 18 residues. CDR1 SGHDN and CDR2 FVKESK come from the germline V gene. Trimming took off 0 bases at V and 0 bases at J, with 16 bases between the two ends. The CDR3 loop reads CASSQDASTPASTDTQYF. Here the CDR3 DNA reads TGTGCCAGCAGCCAAGACGCGAGCACACCCGCTAGCACAGATACGCAGTATTTT.

This clonotype was seen many times. The chain has TRBV20-1 and TRBJ2-7, with 8 bases lining up with TRBD2. Germline V CDR1 and CDR2: DFQATT, SNEGSKA (reference sequence). This CDR3 is built from 12 residues. V trimming: 4 bases; J trimming: 6 bases; junction bases outside the gene matches: 5. Here the CDR3 reads CSAKAGVTEQYF. In DNA, the CDR3 is TGCAGTGCTAAAGCGGGGGTTACCGAGCAGTACTTC.

The chain employs TRBV18 and TRBJ2-7, with TRBD2 matching over 7 bases. Germline V gene lookup returns CDR1 KGHSH and CDR2 LQKENI. Trimming removed 2 bases from V and 3 bases from J; junction bases left unmatched: 10. The CDR3 extends over 16 amino acids. CDR3 residues: CASSPVRTGGRYEQYF. DNA of the CDR3: TGTGCCAGCTCACCAGTGAGAACGGGAGGACGCTACGAGCAGTACTTC.

This clonotype showed up just a few times. This chain uses TRBV20-1 with TRBJ1-1, with TRBD1 as a possible D gene (5 bases). The length of the CDR3 is 13 residues. The V gene's germline CDR1 is DFQATT and CDR2 SNEGSKA (reference sequence). The V end was cut by 5 bases, the J end by 3 bases, with 13 bases between. CDR3 nucleotide sequence: TGCAGTGCTCAGGGACGGCTGTACACTGAAGCTTTCTTT. Translated, it gives CSAQGRLYTEAFF.

At least ten counts were recorded for this clonotype. The CDR3 sequence: CASSQDGTGAEEQYF. The CDR3 nucleotides are TGCGCCAGCAGCCAAGATGGGACGGGAGCCGAAGAGCAGTACTTC. The V gene is TRBV4-3, the J gene TRBJ2-7, with D maybe TRBD2 (6 bases). Per germline, CDR1 LGHNA and CDR2 YSLEER. The CDR3 is 15 amino acids. The V end lost 0 bases, the J end lost 7 bases, and 16 bases lay between the germline ends.

At least ten counts were recorded for this clonotype. J is TRBJ2-5 and V is TRBV29-1; D unresolved. Trimming stripped 3 bases from V and 0 bases from J, with 5 bases between. The CDR3 consists of 12 residues. Germline CDR1 SQVTM, CDR2 ANQGSEA. The CDR3 loop reads CSVDPDQETQYF. The CDR3 nucleotides are TGCAGCGTTGATCCTGACCAAGAGACCCAGTACTTC.

This clonotype has at least ten counts. This rearrangement joins TRBV6-2 or TRBV6-3 to TRBJ2-1; TRBD2 agrees at 12 bases. CDR3 length: 16 amino acids. The germline CDR1 and CDR2 sequences are MNHEY and SVGEGT. The ends lost 5 bases at V and 6 bases at J; junction bases unmatched: 8. In DNA form, the CDR3 reads TGTGCCAGCAGTGCTTCTAGCGGGAGGGCCTTCAATGAGCAGTTCTTC. Translation: CASSASSGRAFNEQFF.

In its sample, this clonotype was seen a few times. The chain has TRBV6-5 and TRBJ2-7, with 8 bases lining up with TRBD1. The CDR3 has 15 residues. V was clipped by 0 bases and J by 5 bases; unmatched bases: 6. Per germline, CDR1 MNHEY and CDR2 SVGAGI. The CDR3 protein is CASSYSTGVLDEQYF. The CDR3 DNA is TGTGCCAGCAGTTACTCGACAGGGGTTTTGGACGAGCAGTACTTC.

The sample holds a few counts of this clonotype. The genes are TRBV6-2 or TRBV6-3 and TRBJ1-2; TRBD1 agrees at 9 bases. V lost 8 bases and J lost 1; bases outside the gene matches: 5. Germline V gives CDR1 MNHEY, CDR2 SVGEGT. This CDR3 is 14 amino acids long. This CDR3 reads CASWTGVINYGYTF. CDR3 sequence (DNA): TGTGCCAGCTGGACAGGGGTAATTAACTATGGCTACACCTTC.

This clonotype came up a few times. The chain joins TRBV4-1 to TRBJ2-7; no definite D call. The V end lost 0 bases, the J end lost 3 bases, and 12 bases lay between the germline ends. Germline V CDR1 and CDR2: MGHRA, YSYEKL. CDR3 length: 15 amino acids. The CDR3 nucleotides are TGCGCCAGCAGCCAAGATGCCAGGCCTCTCTACGAGCAGTACTTC. Translating it yields CASSQDARPLYEQYF.

At least ten counts were recorded for this clonotype. V and J are TRBV7-8 and TRBJ2-5; unclear D gene. V lost 1 base to trimming and J lost 4 bases, with 7 bases between them. Germline CDR1 reads SGHVS; CDR2 reads FQNEAQ. The CDR3 has 13 residues. DNA of the CDR3: TGTGCCAGCAGCTTAGTTGTCGCAGAGACCCAGTACTTC. Translation: CASSLVVAETQYF.

This clonotype was seen repeatedly, ten times or more. The V call is TRBV29-1, the J call TRBJ2-5; D gene unclear. This CDR3 has 13 amino acids. CDR1 is SQVTM, CDR2 ANQGSEA, per germline. V lost 1 base to trimming and J lost 1 base, with 7 bases between them. CDR3 DNA: TGCAGCGTTGAAGCGGACGCCCAAGAGACCCAGTACTTC. As protein: CSVEADAQETQYF. The full variable domain, completed using reference TRBV29-1 and TRBJ2-5, is SAVISQKPSRDICQRGTSLTIQCQVDSQVTMMFWYRQQPGQSLTLIATANQGSEATYESGFVIDKFPISRPNLTFSTLTVSNMSPEDSSIYLCSVEADAQETQYFGPGTRLLVL.

This clonotype was counted at least ten times. The chain uses TRBV9 and TRBJ1-2; D is perhaps TRBD1 (5 bases). The germline gives CDR1 SGDLS, CDR2 YYNGEE. V was cut by 4 bases and J by 4 bases, with 11 bases left in between. CDR3 length: 13 residues. The CDR3 coding sequence is TGTGCCAGCAGCTCGGGGGTTGGCTATGGCTACACCTTC. This gives the protein CASSSGVGYGYTF.

The rearrangement uses TRBV5-6 and TRBJ2-5, with 7 bases aligning to TRBD2. CDR3 length: 19 residues. V shed 9 bases, J shed 4 bases, and the junction held 27 bases outside the gene matches. The germline V gene encodes CDR1 SGHDT and CDR2 YYEEEE. Written as DNA, the CDR3 is TGTGCCATCGGCCCCGGACTAGTAGACCTCGGAGATGGTGGAGAGACCCAGTACTTC. It translates to CAIGPGLVDLGDGGETQYF.

In its sample, this clonotype was seen many times. The chain joins TRBV15 to TRBJ2-6; D gene unclear. The V gene's germline CDR1 is LNHNV and CDR2 YYDKDF (reference sequence). Trimming cost V 0 bases and J 0 bases, with 6 bases left between them. CDR3 length: 16 amino acids. CDR3 in DNA: TGTGCCACCAGCAGAGATGGGGTCTCTGGGGCCAACGTCCTGACTTTC. It yields the protein CATSRDGVSGANVLTF.